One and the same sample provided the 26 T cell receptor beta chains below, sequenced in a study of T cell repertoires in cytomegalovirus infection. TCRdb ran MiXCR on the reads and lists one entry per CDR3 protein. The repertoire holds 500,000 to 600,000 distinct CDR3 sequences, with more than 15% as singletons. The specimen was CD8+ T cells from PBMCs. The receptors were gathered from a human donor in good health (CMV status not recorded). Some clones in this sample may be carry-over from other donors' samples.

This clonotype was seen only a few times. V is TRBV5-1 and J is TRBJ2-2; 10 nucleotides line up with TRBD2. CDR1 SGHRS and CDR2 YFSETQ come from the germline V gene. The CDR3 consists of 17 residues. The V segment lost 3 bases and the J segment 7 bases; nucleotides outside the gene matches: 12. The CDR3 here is CASSSPEGLAGVGELFF. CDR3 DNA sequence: TGCGCCAGCAGCTCCCCGGAAGGGCTAGCGGGAGTCGGGGAGCTGTTTTTT.

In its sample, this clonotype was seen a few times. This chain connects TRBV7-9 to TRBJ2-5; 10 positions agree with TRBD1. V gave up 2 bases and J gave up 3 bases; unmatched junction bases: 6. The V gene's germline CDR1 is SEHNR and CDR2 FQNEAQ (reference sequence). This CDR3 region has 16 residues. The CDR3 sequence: CASSLLHGQGEETQYF. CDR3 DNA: TGTGCCAGCAGCTTACTGCACGGACAGGGGGAAGAGACCCAGTACTTC.

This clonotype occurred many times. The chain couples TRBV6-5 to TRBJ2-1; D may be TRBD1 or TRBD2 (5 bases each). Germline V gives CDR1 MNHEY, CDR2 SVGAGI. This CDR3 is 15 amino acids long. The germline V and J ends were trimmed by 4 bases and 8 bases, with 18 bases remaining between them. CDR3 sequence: CASSSRDLGVHEQFF. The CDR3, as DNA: TGTGCCAGCAGTTCCCGGGATCTAGGGGTACATGAGCAGTTCTTC.

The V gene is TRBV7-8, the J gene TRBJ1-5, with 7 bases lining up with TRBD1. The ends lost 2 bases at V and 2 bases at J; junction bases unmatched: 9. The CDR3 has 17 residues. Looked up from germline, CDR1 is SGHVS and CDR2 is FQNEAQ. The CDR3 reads CASSLIGGRTGNQPQHF. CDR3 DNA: TGTGCCAGCAGCTTAATAGGGGGCCGAACCGGCAATCAGCCCCAGCATTTT.

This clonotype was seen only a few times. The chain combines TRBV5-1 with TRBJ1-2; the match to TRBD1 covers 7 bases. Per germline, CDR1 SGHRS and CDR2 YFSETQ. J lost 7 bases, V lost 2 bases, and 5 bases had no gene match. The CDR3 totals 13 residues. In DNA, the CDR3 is TGCGCCAGCAGCTTTGAGGGGGCGATTGGCTACACCTTC. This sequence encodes CASSFEGAIGYTF.

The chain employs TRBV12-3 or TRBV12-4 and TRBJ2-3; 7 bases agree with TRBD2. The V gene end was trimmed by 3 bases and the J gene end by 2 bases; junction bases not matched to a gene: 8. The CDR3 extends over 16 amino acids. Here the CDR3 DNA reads TGTGCCAGCAGTTTGATGCCTAGCGGTTACACAGATACGCAGTATTTT. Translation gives CASSLMPSGYTDTQYF.

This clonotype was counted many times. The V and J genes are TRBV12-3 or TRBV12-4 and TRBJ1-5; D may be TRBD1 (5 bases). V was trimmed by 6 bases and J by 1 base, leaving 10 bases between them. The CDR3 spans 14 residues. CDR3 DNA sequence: TGTGCCAGCAGCTTAAAGGGGAGCAATCAGCCCCAGCATTTT. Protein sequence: CASSLKGSNQPQHF.

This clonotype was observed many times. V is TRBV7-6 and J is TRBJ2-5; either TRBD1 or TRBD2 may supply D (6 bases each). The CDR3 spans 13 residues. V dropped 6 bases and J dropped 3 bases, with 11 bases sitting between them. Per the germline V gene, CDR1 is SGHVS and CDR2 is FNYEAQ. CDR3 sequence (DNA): TGTGCCAGCAGAGAGGGGGGAAAAGAGACCCAGTACTTC. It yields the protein CASREGGKETQYF.

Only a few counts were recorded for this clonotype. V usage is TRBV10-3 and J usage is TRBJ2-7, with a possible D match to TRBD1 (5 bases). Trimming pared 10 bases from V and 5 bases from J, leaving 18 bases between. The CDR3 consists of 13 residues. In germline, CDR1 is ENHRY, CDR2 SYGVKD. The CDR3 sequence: CATSAGNFDEQYF. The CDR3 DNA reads TGTGCCACCTCGGCAGGGAACTTCGACGAGCAGTACTTC.

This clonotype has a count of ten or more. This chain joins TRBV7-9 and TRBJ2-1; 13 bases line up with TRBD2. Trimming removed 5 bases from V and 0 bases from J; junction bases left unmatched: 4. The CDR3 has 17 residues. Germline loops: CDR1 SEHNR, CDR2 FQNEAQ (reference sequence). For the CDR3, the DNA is TGTGCCAGCAGCGAACTAGCGGGAGGGTACTCCTACAATGAGCAGTTCTTC. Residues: CASSELAGGYSYNEQFF.

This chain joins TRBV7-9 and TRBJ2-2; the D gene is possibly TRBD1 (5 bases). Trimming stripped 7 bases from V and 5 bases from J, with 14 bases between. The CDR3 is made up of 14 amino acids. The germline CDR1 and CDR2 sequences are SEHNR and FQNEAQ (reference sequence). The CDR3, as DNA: TGTGCCAGCACCCCGACAGTTAGTACCGGGGAGCTGTTTTTT. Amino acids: CASTPTVSTGELFF. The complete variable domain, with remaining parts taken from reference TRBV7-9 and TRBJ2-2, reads DTGVSQNPRHKITKRGQNVTFRCDPISEHNRLYWYRQTLGQGPEFLTYFQNEAQLEKSRLLSDRFSAERPKGSFSTLEIQRTEQGDSAMYLCASTPTVSTGELFFGEGSRLTVL.

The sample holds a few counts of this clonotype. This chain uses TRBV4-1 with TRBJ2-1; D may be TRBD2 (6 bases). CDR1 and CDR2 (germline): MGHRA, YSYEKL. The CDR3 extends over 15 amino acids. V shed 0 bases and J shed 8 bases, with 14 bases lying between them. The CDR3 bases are TGCGCCAGCAGCCAAGATTTTCGGGAGCAAGATGAGCAGTTCTTC. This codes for CASSQDFREQDEQFF.

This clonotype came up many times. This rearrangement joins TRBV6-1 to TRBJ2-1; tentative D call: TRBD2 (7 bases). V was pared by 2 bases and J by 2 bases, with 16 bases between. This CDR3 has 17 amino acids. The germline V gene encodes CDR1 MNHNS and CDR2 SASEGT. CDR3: CASSERRGASPYNEQFF. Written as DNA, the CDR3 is TGTGCCAGCAGTGAACGTCGGGGGGCCAGCCCCTACAATGAGCAGTTCTTC.

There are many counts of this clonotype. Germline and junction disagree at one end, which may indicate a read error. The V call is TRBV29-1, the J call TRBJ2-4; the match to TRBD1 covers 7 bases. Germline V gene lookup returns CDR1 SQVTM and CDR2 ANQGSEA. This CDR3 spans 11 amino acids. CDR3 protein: CSVSADRREDF. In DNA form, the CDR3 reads TGCAGCGTTTCCGCGGACAGGCGAGAGGACTTC. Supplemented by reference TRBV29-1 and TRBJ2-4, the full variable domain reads SAVISQKPSRDICQRGTSLTIQCQVDSQVTMMFWYRQQPGQSLTLIATANQGSEATYESGFVIDKFPISRPNLTFSTLTVSNMSPEDSSIYLCSVSADRREDFGAGTRLSVL.

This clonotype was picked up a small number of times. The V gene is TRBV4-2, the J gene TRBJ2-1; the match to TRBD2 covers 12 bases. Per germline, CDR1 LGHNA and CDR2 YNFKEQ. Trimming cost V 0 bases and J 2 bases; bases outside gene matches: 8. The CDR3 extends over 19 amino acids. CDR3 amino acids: CASSQELASGGVPYNEQFF. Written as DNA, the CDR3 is TGTGCCAGCAGCCAAGAGTTGGCTAGCGGGGGGGTACCCTACAATGAGCAGTTCTTC.

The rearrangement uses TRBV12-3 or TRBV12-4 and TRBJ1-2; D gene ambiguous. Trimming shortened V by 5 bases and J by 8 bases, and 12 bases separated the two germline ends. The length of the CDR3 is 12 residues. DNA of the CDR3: TGTGCCAGCAGTAAATTGTTGGTCGGCTACACCTTC. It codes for CASSKLLVGYTF.

CDR3 in DNA: TGTGCCAGCAGCTTCGACAGCCCCTCCTACGAGCAGTACTTC. Amino acids: CASSFDSPSYEQYF. J is TRBJ2-7 and V is TRBV7-9; tentative D call: TRBD1 (5 bases). V lost 3 bases and J 0 bases, leaving 9 bases between the germline ends. CDR1 and CDR2 (germline): SEHNR, FQNEAQ (reference sequence). The CDR3 has 14 amino acids.

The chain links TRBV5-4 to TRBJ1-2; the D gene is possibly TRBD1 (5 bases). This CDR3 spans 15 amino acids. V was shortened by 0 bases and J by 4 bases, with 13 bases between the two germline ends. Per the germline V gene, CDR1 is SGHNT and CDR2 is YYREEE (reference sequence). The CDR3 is CASSLVGDSFYGYTF. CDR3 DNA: TGTGCCAGCAGCTTGGTGGGGGATTCTTTCTATGGCTACACCTTC. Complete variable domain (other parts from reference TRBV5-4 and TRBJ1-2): ETGVTQSPTHLIKTRGQQVTLRCSSQSGHNTVSWYQQALGQGPQFIFQYYREEENGRGNFPPRFSGLQFPNYSSELNVNALELDDSALYLCASSLVGDSFYGYTFGSGTRLTVV.

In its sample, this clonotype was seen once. CDR3 DNA sequence: TGCGCCAGCAGCTCGACAGATTATGGCTACACCTTC. It encodes CASSSTDYGYTF. The chain employs TRBV5-1 and TRBJ1-2; D is possibly TRBD1 (5 bases). Trimming removed 3 bases from V and 5 bases from J, with 8 bases in between. This CDR3 has 12 residues. Germline CDR1 reads SGHRS; CDR2 reads YFSETQ.

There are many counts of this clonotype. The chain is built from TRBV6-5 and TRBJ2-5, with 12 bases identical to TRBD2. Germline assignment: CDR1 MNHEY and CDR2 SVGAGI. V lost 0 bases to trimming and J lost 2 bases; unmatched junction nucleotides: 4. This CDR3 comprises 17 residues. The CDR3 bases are TGTGCCAGCAGTTACTCCCTAGCGGGGGGGTTTCAAGAGACCCAGTACTTC. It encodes CASSYSLAGGFQETQYF.

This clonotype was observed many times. The CDR3 sequence: CASSSRLAGEYEQYF. The DNA of the CDR3 is TGTGCCAGCAGTTCCCGACTAGCGGGGGAGTACGAGCAGTACTTC. V is TRBV28 and J is TRBJ2-7; 12 nucleotides align to TRBD2. Trimming removed 4 bases from V and 4 bases from J; junction bases left unmatched: 5. Germline assignment: CDR1 MDHEN and CDR2 SYDVKM. CDR3 length: 15 residues.

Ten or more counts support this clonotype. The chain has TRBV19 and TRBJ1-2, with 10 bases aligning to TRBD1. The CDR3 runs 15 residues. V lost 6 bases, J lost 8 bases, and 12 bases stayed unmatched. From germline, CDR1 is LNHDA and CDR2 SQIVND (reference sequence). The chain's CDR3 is CASSSGTGDVRGYTF. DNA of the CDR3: TGTGCCAGTAGCTCCGGGACAGGGGACGTGAGAGGCTACACCTTC.

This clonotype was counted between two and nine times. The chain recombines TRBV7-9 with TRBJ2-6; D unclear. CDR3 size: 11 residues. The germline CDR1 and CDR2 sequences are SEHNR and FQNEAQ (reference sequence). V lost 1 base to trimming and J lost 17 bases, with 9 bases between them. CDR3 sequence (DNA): TGTGCCAGCAGCTTAGGACATTCCATGACTTTC. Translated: CASSLGHSMTF.

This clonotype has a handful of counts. The CDR3 nucleotides are TGTGCCAGCAGCGACCGACAGGGTCCCACCGGGGAGCTGTTTTTT. Its protein is CASSDRQGPTGELFF. The J gene is TRBJ2-2, the V gene TRBV9; 7 bases match TRBD1. V lost 3 bases, J lost 4 bases, and 6 bases stayed unmatched. The CDR3 is made up of 15 amino acids. Germline V gives CDR1 SGDLS, CDR2 YYNGEE. The entire variable domain, with the rest obtained from reference TRBV9 and TRBJ2-2, is as follows: DSGVTQTPKHLITATGQRVTLRCSPRSGDLSVYWYQQSLDQGLQFLIQYYNGEERAKGNILERFSAQQFPDLHSELNLSSLELGDSALYFCASSDRQGPTGELFFGEGSRLTVL.

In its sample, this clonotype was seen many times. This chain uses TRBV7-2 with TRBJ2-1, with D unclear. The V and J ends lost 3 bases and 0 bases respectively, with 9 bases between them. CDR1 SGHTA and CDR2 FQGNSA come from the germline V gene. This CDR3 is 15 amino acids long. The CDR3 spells CASSLNGLSYNEQFF. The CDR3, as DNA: TGTGCCAGCAGCTTGAACGGCCTCTCCTACAATGAGCAGTTCTTC.

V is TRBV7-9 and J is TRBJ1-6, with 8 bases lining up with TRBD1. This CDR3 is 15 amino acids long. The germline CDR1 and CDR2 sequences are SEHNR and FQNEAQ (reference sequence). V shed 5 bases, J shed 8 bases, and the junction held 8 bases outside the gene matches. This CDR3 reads CASSPDRGGDSPLHF. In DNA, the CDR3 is TGTGCCAGCAGCCCCGACAGGGGAGGCGATTCACCCCTCCACTTT.